A selection of T cell receptor beta chains follows, all from one sample in a study of blood T cells in healthy people across ages. TCRdb re-called the 5' RACE reads with MiXCR, one entry per CDR3 protein. This sample has roughly 410,000 distinct CDR3 sequences, with about 49% found just once. Sequenced input: blood. These receptors came from a man aged 60 to 75 in good health. The CDR3 runs from the conserved cysteine through the conserved F or W. Fields, in order: V gene, clone size, J gene, CDR3 length, CDR3 protein. Size tells how often a clone was seen (once, few, many) or the class of an expanded clone, and some rows leave it out.

TRBV5-5	few	TRBJ2-5	15	CASSGVGDSQETQYF
TRBV12-3/TRBV12-4	-	TRBJ2-3	12	CASLRGADTQYF
TRBV20-1	-	TRBJ1-2	13	CSARPDRDTDYTF
TRBV6-6	once	TRBJ1-4	16	CASSYAGRATNEKLFF
TRBV7-2	once	TRBJ2-5	15	CASSPRRTRQETQYF
TRBV29-1	-	TRBJ2-7	11	CSVDSGGEQYF
TRBV7-9	-	TRBJ2-3	15	CASSDRAASTDTQYF
TRBV5-6	many	TRBJ2-6	15	CASNPWVSGANVLTF
TRBV5-1	-	TRBJ2-6	20	CASSPLRDRNIASGANVLTF
TRBV2	-	TRBJ2-7	13	CASSEGTGYEQYF
TRBV6-1	-	TRBJ2-3	16	CASSALVTPSTETQYF
TRBV7-7	-	TRBJ2-1	16	CASSSPIQRETDEQFF
TRBV6-5	-	TRBJ2-7	15	CASRAKTGSTYEQYF
TRBV7-2	-	TRBJ2-5	16	CASSSTSGGYQETQYF
TRBV7-8	-	TRBJ2-1	18	CASSSGTSGGSSYNEQFF
TRBV6-2/TRBV6-3	-	TRBJ2-3	10	CASRGGTQYF
TRBV15	-	TRBJ2-3	16	CATSRDAGRRIDTQYF
TRBV7-9	-	TRBJ1-6	17	CASSPVGSSSYNSPLHF
TRBV30	-	TRBJ2-3	13	CAWKRGGTDTQYF
TRBV4-3	many	TRBJ2-3	17	CASSRSGAGLPTDTQYF
TRBV6-2/TRBV6-3	-	TRBJ2-7	16	CASSYSITGLAYEQYF
TRBV5-1	many	TRBJ2-1	16	CASGSGGLSSYNEQFF
TRBV7-3	-	TRBJ2-3	13	CASSLTGRNTQYF
TRBV28	many	TRBJ1-5	12	CASRVSNQPQHF
TRBV5-6	-	TRBJ1-5	15	CASSLRIRGNQPQHF
TRBV28	-	TRBJ2-1	15	CASSSTGTSINEQFF
TRBV5-1	-	TRBJ2-3	16	CASSRQDRTYTDTQYF
TRBV18	-	TRBJ1-6	13	CASSPPGTSPLHF
TRBV28	-	TRBJ2-7	15	CASRPGLATSYEQYF
TRBV5-5	-	TRBJ2-7	15	CASRGPGLGTYEQYF
TRBV5-1	-	TRBJ2-5	15	CASSLTARGQETQYF
TRBV25-1	-	TRBJ1-1	13	CASPPGVNTEAFF
TRBV11-2	few	TRBJ2-5	20	CASSLFARLAGGRVIETQYF
TRBV28	-	TRBJ2-7	13	CASSFRLADEQYF
TRBV12-3/TRBV12-4	few	TRBJ2-5	16	CASSQFGGVDRETQYF
TRBV9	few	TRBJ2-1	13	CASSAAHGNEQFF
TRBV18	-	TRBJ2-7	15	CASSPPGGGGGEQYF
TRBV29-1	-	TRBJ2-3	12	CSVEGDTDTQYF
TRBV18	-	TRBJ2-7	14	CASSPMESSYEQYF
TRBV28	-	TRBJ2-5	13	CASSFYRDNEQYF
TRBV3-1	few	TRBJ2-3	17	CASSPGIASGSSDTQYF
TRBV12-3/TRBV12-4	-	TRBJ2-5	14	CASTPGQPYNEQYF
TRBV11-3	few	TRBJ2-3	18	CASSEGGMGRGRPDTQYF
TRBV4-3	-	TRBJ1-5	17	CASSQGRTRPSNQPQHF
TRBV7-3	few	TRBJ2-5	14	CASSSLDREETQYF
TRBV7-8	-	TRBJ2-1	15	CASSLGSGEGNEQFF
TRBV20-1	few	TRBJ2-3	15	CSATGTSGSPDTQYF
TRBV29-1	few	TRBJ2-1	15	CSVVLSTGPLGEQFF
TRBV25-1	many	TRBJ2-7	15	CASSHKSGSKHEQYF
TRBV29-1	-	-	13	CSARQGGYNEQYF
TRBV11-2	-	-	13	CASSKWVGIEQYF
TRBV5-1	-	TRBJ2-7	15	CASRPQSSGSYEQYF
TRBV28	-	TRBJ2-3	15	CASSLSGRNTDTQYF
TRBV27	-	TRBJ1-2	14	CASSLTRDDYGYTF
TRBV28	-	TRBJ1-2	14	CASSTNRGLKGYTF
TRBV10-2	once	TRBJ2-7	14	CASSELVGPYEQYF
TRBV12-3/TRBV12-4	-	TRBJ2-1	17	CASSPRTGLSSYNEQFF
TRBV10-3	-	TRBJ1-2	13	CAISRRGKDGYTF
TRBV5-4	-	TRBJ2-5	13	CASSTYSGETQYF